This T cell receptor (beta chain) is drawn from a study of T cells in Graves' hyperthyroidism and ophthalmopathy. Study-level information: Once the initial diagnosis was made, peripheral blood was obtained before any treatment. Overall study findings and caveats: Stable hyperthyroidism was separated from ophthalmopathy by a model based on 13 V-J features. The model anticipated ophthalmopathy a median about 7 months pre-onset.

Based on clinical symptoms, serum thyroxine and TRAb, thyroid ultrasound and orbital computed tomography, diagnoses were reached. This clonotype turned up a few times. Its antigen is not known. TCR beta CDR3 sequences were amplified from RNA transcripts. The HTBI primer set was used in a first-round RT-PCR of the TCR CDR3. MiXCR, run by TCRdb on the multiplex PCR reads, gives a single entry per CDR3 protein. Here the sample spans 500,000 to 650,000 distinct CDR3 sequences, 13% to 15% being singletons. This receptor was obtained from a woman aged 45-60 years with Graves' ophthalmopathy. The sample comprised blood.

CDR3 in amino acids: CASSYSIKGPSAGANVLTF. CDR3 bases: TGTGCCAGCAGTTACTCAATCAAAGGGCCCTCCGCTGGGGCCAACGTCCTGACTTTC. The V call is TRBV28, the J call TRBJ2-6; D is uncertain. CDR3 length equals 19 residues. Trimming took off 4 bases at V and 2 bases at J, with 21 bases between the two ends. Germline lookup yields CDR1 MDHEN and CDR2 SYDVKM.